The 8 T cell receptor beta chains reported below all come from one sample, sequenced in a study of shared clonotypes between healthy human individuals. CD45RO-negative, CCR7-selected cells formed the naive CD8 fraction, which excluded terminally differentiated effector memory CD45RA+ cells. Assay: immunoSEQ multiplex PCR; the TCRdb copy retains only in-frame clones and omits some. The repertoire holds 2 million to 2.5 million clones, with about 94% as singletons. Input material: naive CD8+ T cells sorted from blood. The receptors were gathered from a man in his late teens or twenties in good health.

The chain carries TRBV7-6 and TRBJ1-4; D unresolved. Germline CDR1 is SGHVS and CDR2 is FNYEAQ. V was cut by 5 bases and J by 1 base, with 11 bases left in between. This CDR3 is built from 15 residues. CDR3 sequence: CASSTIAGTNEKLFF. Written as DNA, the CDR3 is TGTGCCAGCAGCACCATAGCGGGAACTAATGAAAAACTGTTTTTT.

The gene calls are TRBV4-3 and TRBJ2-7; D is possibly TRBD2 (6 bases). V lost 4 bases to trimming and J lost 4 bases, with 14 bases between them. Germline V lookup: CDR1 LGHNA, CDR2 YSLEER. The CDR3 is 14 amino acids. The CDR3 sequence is CASSPGTPSYEQYF. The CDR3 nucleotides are TGCGCCAGCAGCCCAGGGACTCCCTCATACGAGCAGTACTTC.

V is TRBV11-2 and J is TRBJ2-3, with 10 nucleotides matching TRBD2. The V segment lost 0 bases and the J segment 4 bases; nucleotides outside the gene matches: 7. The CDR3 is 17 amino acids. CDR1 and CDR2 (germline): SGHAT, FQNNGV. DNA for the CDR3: TGTGCCAGCAGCTTAGACGGGCTAGCGGGAGCCCCAGATACGCAGTATTTT. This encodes CASSLDGLAGAPDTQYF.

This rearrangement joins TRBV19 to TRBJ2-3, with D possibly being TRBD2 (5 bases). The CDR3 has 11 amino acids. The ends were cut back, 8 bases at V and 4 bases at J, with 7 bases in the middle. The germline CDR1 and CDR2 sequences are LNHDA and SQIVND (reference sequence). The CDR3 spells CASRGSDTQYF. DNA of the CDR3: TGTGCCAGTCGGGGATCAGATACGCAGTATTTT.

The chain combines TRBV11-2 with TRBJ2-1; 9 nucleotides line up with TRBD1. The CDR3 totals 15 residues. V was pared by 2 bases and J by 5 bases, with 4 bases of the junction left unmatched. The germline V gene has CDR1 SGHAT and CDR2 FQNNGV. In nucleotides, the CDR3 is TGTGCCAGCAGCTTAAGACAGGGGGAAGACAATGAGCAGTTCTTC. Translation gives CASSLRQGEDNEQFF.

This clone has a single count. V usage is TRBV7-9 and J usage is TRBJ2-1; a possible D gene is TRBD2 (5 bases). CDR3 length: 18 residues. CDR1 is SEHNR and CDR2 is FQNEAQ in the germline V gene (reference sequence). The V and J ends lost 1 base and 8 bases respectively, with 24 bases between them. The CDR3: CASSLVGAGPSFLHEQFF. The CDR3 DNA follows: TGTGCCAGCAGCTTAGTGGGCGCGGGCCCATCCTTTTTGCATGAGCAGTTCTTC.

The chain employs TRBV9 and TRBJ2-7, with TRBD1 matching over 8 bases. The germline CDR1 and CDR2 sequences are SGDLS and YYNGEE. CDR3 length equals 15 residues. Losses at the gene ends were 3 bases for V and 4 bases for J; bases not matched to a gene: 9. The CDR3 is CASSGTGTGVYEQYF. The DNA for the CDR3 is TGTGCCAGCAGCGGAACCGGGACAGGTGTTTACGAGCAGTACTTC.

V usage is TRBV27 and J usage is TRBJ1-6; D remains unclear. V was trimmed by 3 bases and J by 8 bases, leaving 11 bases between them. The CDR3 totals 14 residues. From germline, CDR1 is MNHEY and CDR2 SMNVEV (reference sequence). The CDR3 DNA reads TGTGCCAGCAGTTTGCAGGAGATTTATTCACCCCTCCACTTT. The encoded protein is CASSLQEIYSPLHF.